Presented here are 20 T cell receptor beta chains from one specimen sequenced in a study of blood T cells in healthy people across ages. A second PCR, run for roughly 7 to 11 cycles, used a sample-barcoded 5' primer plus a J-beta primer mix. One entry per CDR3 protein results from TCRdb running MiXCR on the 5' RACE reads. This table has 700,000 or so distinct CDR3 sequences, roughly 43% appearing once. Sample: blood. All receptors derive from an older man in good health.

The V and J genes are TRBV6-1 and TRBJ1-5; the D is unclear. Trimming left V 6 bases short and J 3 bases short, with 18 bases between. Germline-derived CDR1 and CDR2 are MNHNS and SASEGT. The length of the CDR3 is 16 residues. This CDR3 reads CASRRTPNSYNQPQHF. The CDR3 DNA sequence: TGTGCCAGCAGACGAACGCCCAACAGCTACAATCAGCCCCAGCATTTT.

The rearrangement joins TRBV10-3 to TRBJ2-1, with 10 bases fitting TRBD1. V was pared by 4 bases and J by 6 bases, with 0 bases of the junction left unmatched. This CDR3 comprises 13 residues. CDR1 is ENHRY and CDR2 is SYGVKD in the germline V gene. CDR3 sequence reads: CAISGDRGNEQFF. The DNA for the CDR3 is TGTGCCATCAGTGGGGACAGGGGCAATGAGCAGTTCTTC.

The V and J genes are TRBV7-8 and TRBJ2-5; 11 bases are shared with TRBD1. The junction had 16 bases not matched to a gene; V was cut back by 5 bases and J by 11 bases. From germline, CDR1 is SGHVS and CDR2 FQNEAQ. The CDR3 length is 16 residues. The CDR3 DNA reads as TGTGCCAGCAGCCTCCGGGACAGGGGGATTAGAAATGAGCAGTACTTC. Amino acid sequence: CASSLRDRGIRNEQYF.

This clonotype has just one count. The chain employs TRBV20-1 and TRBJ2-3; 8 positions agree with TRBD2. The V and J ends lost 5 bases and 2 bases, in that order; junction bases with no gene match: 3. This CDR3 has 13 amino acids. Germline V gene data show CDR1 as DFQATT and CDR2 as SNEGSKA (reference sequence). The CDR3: CSAGGGITDTQYF. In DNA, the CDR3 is TGCAGTGCTGGCGGGGGGATCACAGATACGCAGTATTTT.

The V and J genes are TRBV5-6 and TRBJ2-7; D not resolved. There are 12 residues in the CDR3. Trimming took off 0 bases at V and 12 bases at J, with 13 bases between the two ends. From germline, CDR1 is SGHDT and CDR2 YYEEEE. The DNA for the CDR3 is TGTGCCAGCAGCTTGGCCGTCGGAACGAGGTACTTC. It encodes CASSLAVGTRYF.

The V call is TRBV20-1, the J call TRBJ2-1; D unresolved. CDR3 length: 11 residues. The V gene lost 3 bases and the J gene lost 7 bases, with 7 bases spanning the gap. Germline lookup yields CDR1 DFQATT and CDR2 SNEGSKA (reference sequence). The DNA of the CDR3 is TGCAGTGCTAGCCGTGGTAATGAGCAGTTCTTC. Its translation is CSASRGNEQFF.

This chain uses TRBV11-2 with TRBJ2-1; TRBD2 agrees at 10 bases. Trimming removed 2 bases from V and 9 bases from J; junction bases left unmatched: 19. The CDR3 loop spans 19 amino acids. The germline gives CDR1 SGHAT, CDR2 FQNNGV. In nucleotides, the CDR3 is TGTGCCAGCAGCTTAAATCCCCACAGATCTAGCGGGAGTGGGGGTGAGCAGTTCTTC. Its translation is CASSLNPHRSSGSGGEQFF.

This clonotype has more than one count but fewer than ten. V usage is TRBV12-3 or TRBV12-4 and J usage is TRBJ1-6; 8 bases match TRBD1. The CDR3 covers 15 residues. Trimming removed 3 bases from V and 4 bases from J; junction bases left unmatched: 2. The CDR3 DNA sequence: TGTGCCAGCAGTTTGGGACAGGCATATAATTCACCCCTCCACTTT. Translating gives CASSLGQAYNSPLHF.

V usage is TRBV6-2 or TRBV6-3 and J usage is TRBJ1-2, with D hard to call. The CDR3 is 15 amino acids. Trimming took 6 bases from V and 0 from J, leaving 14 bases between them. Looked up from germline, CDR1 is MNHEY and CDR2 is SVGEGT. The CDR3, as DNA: TGTGCCAGCAGGAGAGGACGGGAGGCTAACTATGGCTACACCTTC. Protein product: CASRRGREANYGYTF.

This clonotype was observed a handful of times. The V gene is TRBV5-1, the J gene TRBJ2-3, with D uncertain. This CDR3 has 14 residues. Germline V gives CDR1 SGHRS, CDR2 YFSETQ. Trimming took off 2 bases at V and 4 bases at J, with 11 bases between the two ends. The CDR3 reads CASSFRPGPDTQYF. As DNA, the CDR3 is TGCGCCAGCAGCTTCCGACCCGGCCCAGATACGCAGTATTTT. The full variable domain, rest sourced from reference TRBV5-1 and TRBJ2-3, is KAGVTQTPRYLIKTRGQQVTLSCSPISGHRSVSWYQQTPGQGLQFLFEYFSETQRNKGNFPGRFSGRQFSNSRSEMNVSTLELGDSALYLCASSFRPGPDTQYFGPGTRLTVL.

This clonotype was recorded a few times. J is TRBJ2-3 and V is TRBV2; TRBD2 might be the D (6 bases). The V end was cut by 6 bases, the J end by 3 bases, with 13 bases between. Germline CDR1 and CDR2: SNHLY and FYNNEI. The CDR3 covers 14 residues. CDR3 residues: CASREGTFTDTQYF. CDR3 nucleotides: TGTGCCAGCAGGGAGGGGACTTTTACAGATACGCAGTATTTT.

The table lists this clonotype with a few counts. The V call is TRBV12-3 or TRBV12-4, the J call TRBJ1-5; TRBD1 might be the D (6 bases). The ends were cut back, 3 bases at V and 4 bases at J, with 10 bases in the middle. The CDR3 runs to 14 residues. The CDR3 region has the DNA TGTGCCAGCAGTTTTGGGGGGGCTAATCAGCCCCAGCATTTT. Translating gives CASSFGGANQPQHF.

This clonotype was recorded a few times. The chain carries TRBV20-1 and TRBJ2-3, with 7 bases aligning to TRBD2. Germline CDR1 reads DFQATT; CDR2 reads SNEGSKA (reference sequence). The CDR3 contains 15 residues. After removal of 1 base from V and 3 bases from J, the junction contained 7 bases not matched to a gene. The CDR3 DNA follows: TGCAGTGCTAGAGTTGGGGCGGGAGTAACAGATACGCAGTATTTT. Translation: CSARVGAGVTDTQYF.

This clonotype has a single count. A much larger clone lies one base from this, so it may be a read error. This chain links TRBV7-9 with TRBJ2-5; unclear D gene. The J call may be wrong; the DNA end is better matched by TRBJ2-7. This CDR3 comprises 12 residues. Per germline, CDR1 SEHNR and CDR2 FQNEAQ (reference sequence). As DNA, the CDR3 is TGTTCCAGCAGCTTATATGAATACGAGCAGTACTTC. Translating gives CSSSLYEYEQYF.

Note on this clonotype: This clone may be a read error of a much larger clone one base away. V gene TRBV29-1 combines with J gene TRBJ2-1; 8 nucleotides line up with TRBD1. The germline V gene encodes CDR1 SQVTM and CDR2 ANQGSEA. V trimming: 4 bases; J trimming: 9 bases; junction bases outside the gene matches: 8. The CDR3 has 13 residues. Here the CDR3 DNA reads TGCAGCGTTGCTACCGGGACAGGCGGTGAGCAGTTCTTC. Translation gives CSVATGTGGEQFF.

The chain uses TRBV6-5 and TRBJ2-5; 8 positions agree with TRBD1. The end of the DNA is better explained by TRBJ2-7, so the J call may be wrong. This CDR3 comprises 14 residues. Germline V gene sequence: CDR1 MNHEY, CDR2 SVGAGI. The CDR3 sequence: CASSQKDRAREQYF. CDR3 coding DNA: TGTGCCAGCAGTCAGAAGGACAGGGCTCGCGAGCAGTACTTC.

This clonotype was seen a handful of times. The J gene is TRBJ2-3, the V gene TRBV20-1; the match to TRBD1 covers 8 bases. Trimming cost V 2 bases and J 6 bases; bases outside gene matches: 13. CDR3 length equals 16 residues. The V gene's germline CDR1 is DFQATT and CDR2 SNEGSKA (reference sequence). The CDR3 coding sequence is TGCAGTGCTAGATTTGGAGAGGACAGGGTCTCCGATACGCAGTATTTT. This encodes CSARFGEDRVSDTQYF.

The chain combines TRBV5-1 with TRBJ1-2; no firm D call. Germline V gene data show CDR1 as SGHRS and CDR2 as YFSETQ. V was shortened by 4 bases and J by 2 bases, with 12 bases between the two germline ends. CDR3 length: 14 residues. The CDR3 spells CASSVDRANYGYTF. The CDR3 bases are TGCGCCAGCAGCGTCGACCGGGCGAACTATGGCTACACCTTC.

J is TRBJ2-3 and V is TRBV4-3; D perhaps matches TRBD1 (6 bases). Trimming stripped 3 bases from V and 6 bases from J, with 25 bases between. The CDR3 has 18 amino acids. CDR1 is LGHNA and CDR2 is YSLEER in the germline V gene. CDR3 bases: TGCGCCAGCAGCCACACCATCATCCGGGACACGACGGCGGATACGCAGTATTTT. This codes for CASSHTIIRDTTADTQYF.

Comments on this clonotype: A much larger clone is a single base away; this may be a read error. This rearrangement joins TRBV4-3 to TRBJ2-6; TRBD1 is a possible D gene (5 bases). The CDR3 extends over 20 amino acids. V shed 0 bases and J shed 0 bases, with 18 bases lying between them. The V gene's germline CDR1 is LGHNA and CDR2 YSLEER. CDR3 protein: CASSQDQGSFIASGANVLTF. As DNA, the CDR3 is TGCGCCAGCAGCCAAGATCAGGGCAGCTTTATTGCCTCTGGGGCCAACGTCCTGACTTTC.